This T cell receptor (beta chain) originates from a study of T cells in Graves' hyperthyroidism and ophthalmopathy. This clonotype was counted between two and nine times. Its antigen is not identified. Germline CDR1 MGHDK, CDR2 SYGVNS. CDR3 length: 15 amino acids. TCR beta CDR3 regions were amplified from RNA transcripts. The primer set for the first-round RT-PCR of the TCR CDR3 was HTBI. MiXCR, applied by TCRdb to the multiplex PCR reads, yields one record per CDR3 protein. This sample has roughly 500,000 distinct CDR3 sequences, with 35% to 55% found just once. Used for diagnoses were clinical symptoms, serum thyroxine and TRAb, thyroid ultrasound and orbital computed tomography. Study outcomes and limitations: With a median lead of around 6.7 months before onset, the model predicted ophthalmopathy. Among clonotypes expanded in thyroid above 0.001, most were also found in blood.

This chain connects TRBV25-1 to TRBJ1-1; a weak D match, TRBD1 (5 bases). This clonotype was sampled from an adult woman with Graves' disease, either hyperthyroidism or ophthalmopathy (not recorded which). The sample taken for sequencing was peripheral blood or thyroid tissue (not recorded which). DNA of the CDR3: TGTGCTAGAGAGGAAGGACACCCTTGGGACACTGAAGCTTTCTTT. Protein: CAREEGHPWDTEAFF.